The sequence of this TCR beta chain was determined in a study of cytomegalovirus exposure and HLA in healthy donors. Study-level points and caveats: CMV serostatus was the only immune exposure information that was available. Accounts indicate the classifier identified cytomegalovirus status with strong specificity and sensitivity.

PCR amplification relied on 60 Vbeta primers (plus 13 Jbeta primers). TCRdb keeps only in-frame clones here, not all; method: immunoSEQ multiplex PCR. The repertoire has about 110,000 clones, around 64% of them found once; the top ten carry around 8.2%. On this clone itself: Its specificity is not known.

V lost 6 bases, J lost 1 base, and 10 bases stayed unmatched. This CDR3 is 16 amino acids long. Looked up from germline, CDR1 is SGDLS and CDR2 is YYNGEE. The specimen was PBMCs. The origin of this receptor is a young man in good health and CMV-seropositive. The chain has TRBV9 and TRBJ1-3; 7 nucleotides align to TRBD1. CDR3 sequence: CASTTEGRGSGNTIYF. CDR3 bases: TGTGCCAGCACCACGGAGGGCAGGGGGTCTGGAAACACCATATATTTT. The entire variable domain, with the rest obtained from reference TRBV9 and TRBJ1-3, is as follows: DSGVTQTPKHLITATGQRVTLRCSPRSGDLSVYWYQQSLDQGLQFLIQYYNGEERAKGNILERFSAQQFPDLHSELNLSSLELGDSALYFCASTTEGRGSGNTIYFGEGSWLTVV.